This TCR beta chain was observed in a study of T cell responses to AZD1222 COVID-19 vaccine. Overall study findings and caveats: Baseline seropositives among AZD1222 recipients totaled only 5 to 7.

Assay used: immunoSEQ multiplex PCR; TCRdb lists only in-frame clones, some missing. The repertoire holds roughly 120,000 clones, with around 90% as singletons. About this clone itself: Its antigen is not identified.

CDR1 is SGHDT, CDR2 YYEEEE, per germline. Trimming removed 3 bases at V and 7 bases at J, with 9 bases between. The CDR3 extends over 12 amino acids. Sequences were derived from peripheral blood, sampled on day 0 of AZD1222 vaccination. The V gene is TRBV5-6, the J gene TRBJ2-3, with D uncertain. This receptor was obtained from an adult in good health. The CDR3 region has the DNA TGTGCCAGCAGCTCCTATCGAAATACGCAGTATTTT. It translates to CASSSYRNTQYF.